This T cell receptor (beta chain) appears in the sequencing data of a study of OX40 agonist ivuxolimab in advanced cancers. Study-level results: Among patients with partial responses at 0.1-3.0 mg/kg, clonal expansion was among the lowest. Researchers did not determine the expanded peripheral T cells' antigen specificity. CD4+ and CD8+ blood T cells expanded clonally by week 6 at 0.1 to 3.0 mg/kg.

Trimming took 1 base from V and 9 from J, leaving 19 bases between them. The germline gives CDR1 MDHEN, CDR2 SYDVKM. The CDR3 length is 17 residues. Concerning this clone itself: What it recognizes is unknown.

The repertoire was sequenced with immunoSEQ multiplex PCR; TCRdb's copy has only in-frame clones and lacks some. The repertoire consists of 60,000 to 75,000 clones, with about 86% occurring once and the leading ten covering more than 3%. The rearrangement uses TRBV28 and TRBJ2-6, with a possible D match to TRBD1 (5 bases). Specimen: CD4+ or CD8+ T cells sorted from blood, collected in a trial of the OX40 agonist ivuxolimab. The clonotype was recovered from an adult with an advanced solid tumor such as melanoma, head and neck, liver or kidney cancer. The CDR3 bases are TGTGCCAGCAGTTTATCGGTAGGGGATCCCCGTTTCAACGTCCTGACTTTC. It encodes CASSLSVGDPRFNVLTF.